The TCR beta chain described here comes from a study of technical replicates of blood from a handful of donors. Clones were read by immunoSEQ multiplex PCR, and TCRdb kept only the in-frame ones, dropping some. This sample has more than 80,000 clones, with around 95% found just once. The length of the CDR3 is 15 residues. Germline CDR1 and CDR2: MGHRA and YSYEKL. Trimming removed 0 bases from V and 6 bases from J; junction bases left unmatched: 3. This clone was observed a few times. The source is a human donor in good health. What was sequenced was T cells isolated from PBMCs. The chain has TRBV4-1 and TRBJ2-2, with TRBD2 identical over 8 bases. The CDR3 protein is CASSQDGRAAGELFF. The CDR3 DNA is TGCGCCAGCAGCCAAGACGGGAGGGCCGCCGGGGAGCTGTTTTTT.